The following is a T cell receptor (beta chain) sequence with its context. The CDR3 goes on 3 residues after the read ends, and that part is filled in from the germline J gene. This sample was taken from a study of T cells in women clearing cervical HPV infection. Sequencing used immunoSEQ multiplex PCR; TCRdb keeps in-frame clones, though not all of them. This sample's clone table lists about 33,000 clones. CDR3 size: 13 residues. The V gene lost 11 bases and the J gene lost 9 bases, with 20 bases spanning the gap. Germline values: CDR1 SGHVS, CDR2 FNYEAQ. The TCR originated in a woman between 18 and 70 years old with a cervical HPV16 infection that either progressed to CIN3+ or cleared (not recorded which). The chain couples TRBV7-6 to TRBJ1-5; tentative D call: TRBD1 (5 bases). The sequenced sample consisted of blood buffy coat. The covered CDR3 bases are TGTGCCTCAGAGGGGCGGGGCGGGCGGCCC. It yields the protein CASEGRGGRP. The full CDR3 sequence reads CASEGRGGRPQHF.